These 22 T cell receptor beta chains were all obtained from the same sample, sequenced in a study of glioma-infiltrating T cells. TCR alpha and beta CDR3 regions were amplified from RNA using iRepertoire nested multiplex PCR. Via MiXCR, TCRdb re-called the multiplex PCR reads, giving one row per CDR3 protein. The table shows about 410,000 distinct CDR3 sequences, with 41% occurring only once. Specimen: glioma tissue, nonneoplastic brain tissue, or PBMCs (not recorded which). The receptors derive from a human donor with low-grade glioma or glioblastoma, undergoing nonglioma brain surgery, or in good health (not recorded which).

This clonotype was found a few times. The rearrangement uses TRBV6-5 and TRBJ1-3; possible D gene TRBD1, 5 bases. This CDR3 has 14 amino acids. Germline CDR1 is MNHEY and CDR2 is SVGAGI. V lost 6 bases and J lost 4, with 13 bases in between. The CDR3 DNA follows: TGTGCCAGCAGCATCGACAGCCCAGGAAACACCATATATTTT. This encodes CASSIDSPGNTIYF.

Here the CDR3 reads CATSDFDRDSGYTF. CDR3 nucleotide sequence: TGTGCCACCAGTGACTTCGACAGGGATAGTGGCTACACCTTC. V and J are TRBV24-1 and TRBJ1-2; 7 bases agree with TRBD1. Trimming took 4 bases from V and 7 from J; bases not matched to a gene: 8. CDR1 and CDR2 (germline): KGHDR, SFDVKD. This CDR3 spans 14 amino acids.

This clonotype was detected only a few times. The rearrangement links TRBV28 to TRBJ2-1; D is uncertain. This CDR3 has 16 residues. Germline assignment: CDR1 MDHEN and CDR2 SYDVKM. Trimming removed 1 base at V and 8 bases at J, with 18 bases between. CDR3 protein: CASSLFWGGDRDEQFF. CDR3 DNA sequence: TGTGCCAGCAGTTTATTCTGGGGTGGAGATAGGGATGAGCAGTTCTTC. Complete variable domain (other parts from reference TRBV28 and TRBJ2-1): DVKVTQSSRYLVKRTGEKVFLECVQDMDHENMFWYRQDPGLGLRLIYFSYDVKMKEKGDIPEGYSVSREKKERFSLILESASTNQTSMYLCASSLFWGGDRDEQFFGPGTRLTVL.

The V gene is TRBV4-1, the J gene TRBJ1-5; 7 positions match TRBD1. Germline CDR1 reads MGHRA; CDR2 reads YSYEKL. Trimming at V came to 1 base and at J to 4 bases, leaving 4 bases not matched to a gene. This CDR3 is 15 amino acids long. CDR3 protein: CASSQVQGKNQPQHF. Written as DNA, the CDR3 is TGCGCCAGCAGCCAAGTACAGGGGAAGAATCAGCCCCAGCATTTT.

This clonotype was recorded a few times. An end of the junction differs from the germline gene, which may be a read error. The chain uses TRBV7-7 and TRBJ2-5; 7 bases are a match to TRBD1. CDR1 is SSHAT, CDR2 FNYEAQ, per germline (reference sequence). The CDR3 totals 13 residues. The chain's CDR3 is CASSGDRAETQYF. The CDR3 DNA reads as TGTGCTAGCAGCGGCGACAGGGCGGAGACCCAGTACTTC.

This rearrangement joins TRBV10-3 to TRBJ2-7; 10 bases line up with TRBD1. V was clipped by 3 bases and J by 0 bases; unmatched bases: 11. The germline CDR1 and CDR2 sequences are ENHRY and SYGVKD. The CDR3 consists of 18 residues. The CDR3 DNA sequence: TGTGCCATCAGTGACCCGTCGGGACAGGGGCGAGTCTCCTACGAGCAGTACTTC. This sequence encodes CAISDPSGQGRVSYEQYF.

The CDR3 reads CASSPRYQFSGNTIYF. In DNA, the CDR3 is TGTGCCAGCAGTCCTCGTTATCAGTTTTCTGGAAACACCATATATTTT. V usage is TRBV27 and J usage is TRBJ1-3; D gene ambiguous. V gave up 5 bases and J gave up 1 base, with 15 bases separating them. Germline CDR1 is MNHEY and CDR2 is SMNVEV (reference sequence). The CDR3 is 16 amino acids.

This clonotype was picked up a small number of times. The J gene is TRBJ2-3, the V gene TRBV7-9; TRBD1 matches at 9 bases. In germline, CDR1 is SEHNR, CDR2 FQNEAQ (reference sequence). There are 15 residues in the CDR3. The trim removed 4 bases at V and 4 bases at J, leaving 6 bases unmatched. The CDR3 DNA sequence: TGTGCCAGCAGCTCACACAGGGGGCAGGCAGATACGCAGTATTTT. This codes for CASSSHRGQADTQYF.

This clonotype was counted only a few times. The genes are TRBV5-4 and TRBJ2-7, with 10 bases matching TRBD2. Germline-derived CDR1 and CDR2 are SGHNT and YYREEE (reference sequence). J gave up 2 bases and V 4 bases, and 6 bases lay outside the gene matches. The CDR3 extends over 15 amino acids. CDR3 protein: CASSILAGVPYEQYF. The CDR3, as DNA: TGTGCCAGCAGCATCCTAGCGGGAGTGCCCTACGAGCAGTACTTC.

Many counts were recorded for this clonotype. The chain couples TRBV6-2 or TRBV6-3 to TRBJ2-7; D may be TRBD1 (6 bases). CDR1 and CDR2 (germline): MNHEY, SVGEGT. The CDR3 contains 13 residues. Trimming removed 9 bases at V and 3 bases at J, with 15 bases between. In DNA form, the CDR3 reads TGTGCCAGTGAACCGGGACACCGCTACGAGCAGTACTTC. Amino acid sequence: CASEPGHRYEQYF.

The chain couples TRBV4-3 to TRBJ2-7, with D possibly TRBD2 on 6 matching bases. The CDR3 covers 18 residues. The V end was cut by 4 bases, the J end by 2 bases, with 24 bases between. CDR1 and CDR2 (germline): LGHNA, YSLEER. CDR3 in DNA: TGCGCCAGCAGCCTTTTCGGGCCCGGAGGGCGAACCACCTACGAGCAGTACTTC. Translating gives CASSLFGPGGRTTYEQYF.

In the case of this clonotype: Given a much more abundant clone one base away, this may be a read error. V usage is TRBV6-6 and J usage is TRBJ2-3; D may correspond to TRBD1 or TRBD2 (5 bases each). Germline V lookup: CDR1 MNHNY, CDR2 SVGAGI (reference sequence). CDR3 length: 12 amino acids. The V gene lost 10 bases and the J gene lost 2 bases, with 10 bases spanning the gap. The CDR3 nucleotides read TGTGCCATCAGGGACCCCACAGATACGCAGTATTTT. Amino acids: CAIRDPTDTQYF.

As regards this clonotype: This may be a read error: a much more frequent sequence differs by one nucleotide. The CDR3, as DNA: TGTGCCAGCAGTCTAGCGGGACTGTCCTACAATGGGCAGTTCTTC. Amino acid sequence: CASSLAGLSYNGQFF. The V call is TRBV28, the J call TRBJ2-1; 9 nucleotides agree with TRBD2. This CDR3 region has 15 residues. Germline lookup yields CDR1 MDHEN and CDR2 SYDVKM.

A few counts support this clonotype. The chain is built from TRBV12-3 or TRBV12-4 and TRBJ1-5; the D gene is possibly TRBD1 (5 bases). CDR3 size: 14 residues. The germline V and J ends were trimmed by 6 bases and 4 bases, with 13 bases remaining between them. CDR3 DNA: TGTGCCAGCAGCCCCAGACAGCCGAATCAGCCCCAGCATTTT. Its protein is CASSPRQPNQPQHF.

Of note for this clonotype: It is likely a read error, because the conserved phenylalanine at the end of the CDR3 is missing. The rearrangement joins TRBV2 to TRBJ1-5, with no clear D. V lost 1 base and J lost 0, with 4 bases in between. This CDR3 is built from 14 residues. Germline V gives CDR1 SNHLY, CDR2 FYNNEI. CDR3 DNA sequence: TGTGCCAGCAGTGAAGATACTAGCAATCAGCCCCAGCATCTT. It yields the protein CASSEDTSNQPQHL.

The J gene is TRBJ1-2, the V gene TRBV29-1, with 9 bases matching TRBD1. The germline gives CDR1 SQVTM, CDR2 ANQGSEA. There are 12 residues in the CDR3. Losses at the gene ends were 4 bases for V and 6 bases for J; bases not matched to a gene: 3. The CDR3 sequence: CSVGQGGDGYTF. The CDR3 DNA reads as TGCAGCGTTGGACAGGGGGGAGATGGCTACACCTTC.

The CDR3 here is CASSSRDGTYEQYF. The CDR3 DNA is TGTGCCAGCAGCTCACGGGACGGCACCTACGAGCAGTACTTC. The V gene is TRBV14, the J gene TRBJ2-7; D is possibly TRBD1 or TRBD2 (5 bases each). Germline V gives CDR1 SGHDN, CDR2 FVKESK. The CDR3 is 14 amino acids. Deletions cut 5 bases from V and 2 bases from J, with 13 bases between. The whole variable domain, remainder taken from reference TRBV14 and TRBJ2-7, is EAGVTQFPSHSVIEKGQTVTLRCDPISGHDNLYWYRRVMGKEIKFLLHFVKESKQDESGMPNNRFLAERTGGTYSTLKVQPAELEDSGVYFCASSSRDGTYEQYFGPGTRLTVT.

This clonotype has a count of ten or more. This chain connects TRBV6-2 or TRBV6-3 to TRBJ1-1; 8 bases line up with TRBD1. The CDR3 spans 18 residues. Trimming at V came to 5 bases and at J to 0 bases, leaving 14 bases not matched to a gene. Germline V gene lookup returns CDR1 MNHEY and CDR2 SVGEGT. In DNA form, the CDR3 reads TGTGCCAGCAGTCCGTTGCAGGGGGCCCGAGGAATGAACACTGAAGCTTTCTTT. The encoded protein is CASSPLQGARGMNTEAFF.

This clonotype has a count of ten or more. V gene TRBV6-5 combines with J gene TRBJ2-7; 8 nucleotides align to TRBD2. The V gene end was trimmed by 3 bases and the J gene end by 4 bases; junction bases not matched to a gene: 8. Germline CDR1 and CDR2: MNHEY and SVGAGI. The CDR3 contains 15 residues. As DNA, the CDR3 is TGTGCCAGCAGTTATCTTCCTAGCGGGTTATACGAGCAGTACTTC. It encodes CASSYLPSGLYEQYF.

This clonotype was detected many times. The chain is built from TRBV27 and TRBJ2-7; D is possibly TRBD2 (5 bases). V lost 6 bases, J lost 0 bases, and 12 bases lay in between. This CDR3 spans 14 amino acids. Germline loops: CDR1 MNHEY, CDR2 SMNVEV (reference sequence). DNA of the CDR3: TGTGCCAGCAGGGGATGGAGGAGCTCCTACGAGCAGTACTTC. This translates into CASRGWRSSYEQYF.

A note on this clonotype: Germline is not matched at one junction end, which may reflect a read error. This chain uses TRBV27 with TRBJ2-1; D gene uncertain. Germline V CDR1 and CDR2: MNHEY, SMNVEV (reference sequence). The CDR3 is made up of 15 amino acids. The CDR3 DNA sequence: TGTTCCACCGCGAGGAACCAAGGGAATTACAGTGAGCAGTTCTTC. It encodes CSTARNQGNYSEQFF.

This clonotype was counted a single time. This may be a read error: a much more frequent sequence differs by one nucleotide. V gene TRBV28 combines with J gene TRBJ2-3; 8 positions agree with TRBD2. The germline gives CDR1 MDHEN, CDR2 SYDVKM. The CDR3 totals 15 residues. For the CDR3, the DNA is TGTGCCAGCACCCCCAGAAGCGGGAGCACAGATACGAAGTATTTT. This encodes CASTPRSGSTDTKYF. The entire variable domain, with the rest obtained from reference TRBV28 and TRBJ2-3, is as follows: DVKVTQSSRYLVKRTGEKVFLECVQDMDHENMFWYRQDPGLGLRLIYFSYDVKMKEKGDIPEGYSVSREKKERFSLILESASTNQTSMYLCASTPRSGSTDTKYFGPGTRLTVL.